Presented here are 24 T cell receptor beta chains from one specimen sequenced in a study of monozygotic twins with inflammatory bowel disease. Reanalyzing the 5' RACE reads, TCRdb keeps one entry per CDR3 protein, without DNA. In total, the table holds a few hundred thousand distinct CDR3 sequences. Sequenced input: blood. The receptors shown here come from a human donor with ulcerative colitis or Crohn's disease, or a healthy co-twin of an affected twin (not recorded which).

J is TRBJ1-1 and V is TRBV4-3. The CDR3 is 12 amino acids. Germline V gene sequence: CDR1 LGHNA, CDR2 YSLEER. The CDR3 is CASSQEGRAAFF.

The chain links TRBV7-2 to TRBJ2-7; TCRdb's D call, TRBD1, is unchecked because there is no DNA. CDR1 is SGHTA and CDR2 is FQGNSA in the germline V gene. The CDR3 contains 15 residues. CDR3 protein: CASSLGAGGIYEQYF.

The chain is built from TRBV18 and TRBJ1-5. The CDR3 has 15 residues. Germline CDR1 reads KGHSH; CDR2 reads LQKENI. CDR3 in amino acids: CASSPRASPNQPQHF.

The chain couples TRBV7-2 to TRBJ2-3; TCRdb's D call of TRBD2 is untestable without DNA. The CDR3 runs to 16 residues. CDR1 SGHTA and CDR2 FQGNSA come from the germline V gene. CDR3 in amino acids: CASSLGLAGGSDTQYF.

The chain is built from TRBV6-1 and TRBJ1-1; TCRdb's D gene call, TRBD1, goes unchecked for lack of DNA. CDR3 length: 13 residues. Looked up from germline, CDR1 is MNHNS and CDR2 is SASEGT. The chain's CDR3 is CASRAQVNTEAFF.

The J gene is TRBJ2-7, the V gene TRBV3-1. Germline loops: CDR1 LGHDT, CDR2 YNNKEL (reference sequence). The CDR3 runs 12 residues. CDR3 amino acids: CASSQDTARQYF.

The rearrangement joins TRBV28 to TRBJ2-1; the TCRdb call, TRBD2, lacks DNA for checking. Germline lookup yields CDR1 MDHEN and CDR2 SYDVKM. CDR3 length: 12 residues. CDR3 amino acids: CASSTGPEPQFF.

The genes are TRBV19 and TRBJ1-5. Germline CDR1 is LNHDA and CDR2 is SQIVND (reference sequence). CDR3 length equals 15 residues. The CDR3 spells CASSIVGTANQPQHF.

The CDR3 spells CASTAGVTEAFF. The chain combines TRBV25-1 with TRBJ1-1; TCRdb selects TRBD1, and the lack of DNA leaves this call unchecked. Germline loops: CDR1 MGHDK, CDR2 SYGVNS. The CDR3 runs 12 residues.

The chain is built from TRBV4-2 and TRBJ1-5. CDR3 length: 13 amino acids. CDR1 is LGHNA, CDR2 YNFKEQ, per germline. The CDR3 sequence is CASGDGSNQPQHF.

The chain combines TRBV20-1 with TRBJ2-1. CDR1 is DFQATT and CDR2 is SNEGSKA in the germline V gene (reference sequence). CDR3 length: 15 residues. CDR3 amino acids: CSAPLTQSSYNEQFF.

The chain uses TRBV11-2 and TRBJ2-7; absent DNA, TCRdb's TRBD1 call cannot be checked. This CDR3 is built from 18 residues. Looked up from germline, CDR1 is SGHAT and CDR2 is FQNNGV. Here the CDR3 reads CASSLTLLMGQASYEQYF.

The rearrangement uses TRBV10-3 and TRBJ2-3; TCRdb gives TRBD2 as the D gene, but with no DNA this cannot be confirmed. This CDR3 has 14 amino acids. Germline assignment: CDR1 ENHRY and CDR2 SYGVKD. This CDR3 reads CAISSGTSTDTQYF.

CDR3 sequence reads: CSAGVAAGNTIYF. The chain uses TRBV20-1 and TRBJ1-3. CDR1 is DFQATT, CDR2 SNEGSKA, per germline (reference sequence). The CDR3 loop spans 13 amino acids.

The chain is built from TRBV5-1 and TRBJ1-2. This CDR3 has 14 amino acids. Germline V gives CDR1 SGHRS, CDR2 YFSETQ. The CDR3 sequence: CASSLEYGGYGYTF.

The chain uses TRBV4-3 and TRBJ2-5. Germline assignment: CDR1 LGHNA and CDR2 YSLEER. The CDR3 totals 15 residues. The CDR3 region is CASSQDRQPQETQYF.

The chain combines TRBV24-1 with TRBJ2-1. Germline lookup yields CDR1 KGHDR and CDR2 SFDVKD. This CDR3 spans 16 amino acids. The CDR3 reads CATSVMDASSYNEQFF.

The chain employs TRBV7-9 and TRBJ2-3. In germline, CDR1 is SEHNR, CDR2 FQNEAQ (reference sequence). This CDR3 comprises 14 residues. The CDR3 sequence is CASSLGTPTDTQYF. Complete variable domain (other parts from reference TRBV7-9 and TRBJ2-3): DTGVSQNPRHKITKRGQNVTFRCDPISEHNRLYWYRQTLGQGPEFLTYFQNEAQLEKSRLLSDRFSAERPKGSFSTLEIQRTEQGDSAMYLCASSLGTPTDTQYFGPGTRLTVL.

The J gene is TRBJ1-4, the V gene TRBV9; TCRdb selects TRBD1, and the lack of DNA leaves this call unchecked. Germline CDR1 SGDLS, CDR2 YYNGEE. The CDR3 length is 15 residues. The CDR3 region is CASSRTWTLNEKLFF.

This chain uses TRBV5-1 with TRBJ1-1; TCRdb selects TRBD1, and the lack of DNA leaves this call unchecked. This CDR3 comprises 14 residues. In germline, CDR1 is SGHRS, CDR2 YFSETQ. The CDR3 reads CASSLQGPGTEAFF.

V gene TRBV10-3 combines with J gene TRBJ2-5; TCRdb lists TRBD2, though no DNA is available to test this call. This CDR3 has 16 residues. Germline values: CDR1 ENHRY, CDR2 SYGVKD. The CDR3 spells CAISRNSGAYQETQYF.

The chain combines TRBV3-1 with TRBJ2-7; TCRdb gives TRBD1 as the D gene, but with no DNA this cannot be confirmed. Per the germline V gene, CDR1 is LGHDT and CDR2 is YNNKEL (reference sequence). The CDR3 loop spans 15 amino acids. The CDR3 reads CASSPSGSPLSEQYF.

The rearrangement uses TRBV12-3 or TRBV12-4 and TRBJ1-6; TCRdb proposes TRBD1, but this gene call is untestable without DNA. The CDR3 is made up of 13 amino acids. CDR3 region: CASSFEGGVPLHF.

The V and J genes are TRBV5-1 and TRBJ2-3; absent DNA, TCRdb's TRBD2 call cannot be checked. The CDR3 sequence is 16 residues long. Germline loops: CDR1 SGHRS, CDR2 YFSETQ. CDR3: CASSLGASGNTDTQYF.